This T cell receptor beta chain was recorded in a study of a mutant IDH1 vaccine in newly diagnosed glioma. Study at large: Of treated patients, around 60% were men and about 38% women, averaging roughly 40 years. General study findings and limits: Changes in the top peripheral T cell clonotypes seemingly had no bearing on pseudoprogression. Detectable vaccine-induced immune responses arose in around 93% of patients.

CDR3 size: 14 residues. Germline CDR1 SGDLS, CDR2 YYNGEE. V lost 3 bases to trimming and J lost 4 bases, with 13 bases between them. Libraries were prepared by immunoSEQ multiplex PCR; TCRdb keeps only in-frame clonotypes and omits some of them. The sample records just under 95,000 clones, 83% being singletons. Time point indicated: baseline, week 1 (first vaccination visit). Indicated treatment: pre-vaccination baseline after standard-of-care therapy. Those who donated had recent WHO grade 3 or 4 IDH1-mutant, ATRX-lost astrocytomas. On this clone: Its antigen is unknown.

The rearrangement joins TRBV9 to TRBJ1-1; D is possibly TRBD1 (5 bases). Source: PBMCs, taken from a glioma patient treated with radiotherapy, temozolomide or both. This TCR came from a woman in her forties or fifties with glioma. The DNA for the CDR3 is TGTGCCAGCAGCGCCCCCGGGGGGACCACTGAAGCTTTCTTT. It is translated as CASSAPGGTTEAFF.